The clone carrying this TCR beta chain was seen just once. The data were taken from a study of technical replicates of blood from a handful of donors. Trimming at V came to 8 bases and at J to 2 bases, leaving 5 bases not matched to a gene. Germline lookup yields CDR1 LNHDA and CDR2 SQIVND (reference sequence). The CDR3 runs 14 residues. Some clones are missing from TCRdb's copy, which holds only in-frame ones; the method was immunoSEQ multiplex PCR. Found here are about 100,000 clones, approximately 94% of them singletons; the top ten hold about 0.22%. The sample was T cells isolated from PBMCs. The chain employs TRBV19 and TRBJ2-3; TRBD2 aligns across 9 bases. This TCR derives from a human donor in good health. The CDR3 DNA reads TGTGCCAGTCGGCTAGCGGGATCCACAGATACGCAGTATTTT. It codes for CASRLAGSTDTQYF.